Described below is a single T cell receptor (beta chain) sequence and its context. The PCR made use of 60 Vbeta and 13 Jbeta primers. Data came from immunoSEQ multiplex PCR; TCRdb stores just in-frame clones and leaves some out. The data show approximately 75,000 clones, around 80% seen once. V was trimmed by 6 bases and J by 5 bases, leaving 14 bases between them. This CDR3 comprises 15 residues. Germline assignment: CDR1 MNHNY and CDR2 SVGAGI (reference sequence). This sample was included in a study of cytomegalovirus exposure and HLA in healthy donors. This chain connects TRBV6-6 to TRBJ1-6, with D uncertain. The receptor comes from a male donor in good health and CMV-seronegative. Sequencing used PBMCs. CDR3 in DNA: TGTGCCAGCAGACTTGACTTGAATAATAATTCACCCCTCCACTTT. Its translation: CASRLDLNNNSPLHF.